This T cell receptor beta chain derives from a study of molecular identifiers for immune sequencing clone quantification. Background on the study: Naive CD8 cell RNA, from around 20,000 or 100,000 cells, was split five ways in replicates, with four sequenced.

CD8+CD4-CCR7+CD45RA+ cells were sorted as naive CD8 T cells. The length of the CDR3 is 15 residues. The V gene's germline CDR1 is SGHTA and CDR2 FQGNSA. Trimming at V came to 3 bases and at J to 4 bases, leaving 6 bases not matched to a gene. This clonotype was picked up many times. TCRdb analysed the PCR reads with MiXCR anew, one entry per CDR3 protein. Of some 100,000 distinct CDR3 sequences listed, approximately 40% are singletons. Source material: naive CD8+ T cells from blood, with Jurkat cell RNA spiked in. Specified subset: FACS-sorted CD8+CD4-CCR7+CD45RA+ naive T cells. This clonotype was obtained from a human donor in good health. Some libraries in this study had Jurkat cell RNA spiked in. The rearrangement links TRBV7-2 to TRBJ2-3; 8 positions match TRBD2. CDR3 loop: CASSFGTSKADTQYF. CDR3 bases: TGTGCCAGCAGCTTCGGGACTAGTAAGGCAGATACGCAGTATTTT.